The 8 T cell receptor beta chains reported below all come from one sample, sequenced in a study of shared clonotypes between healthy human individuals. Assay used: immunoSEQ multiplex PCR; TCRdb lists only in-frame clones, some missing. The table includes approximately 650,000 clones, 95% detected once. The naive CD8 population came from CD45RO-negative cells selected for CCR7, without terminally differentiated effector memory CD45RA+ cells. The sequenced sample consisted of naive CD8+ T cells sorted from blood. These receptors all come from a woman aged 25 to 39 in good health.

The J gene is TRBJ2-5, the V gene TRBV4-2, with 9 bases aligning to TRBD2. Germline V CDR1 and CDR2: LGHNA, YNFKEQ. There are 15 residues in the CDR3. V lost 3 bases, J lost 2 bases, and 4 bases stayed unmatched. CDR3 in amino acids: CASSQGLAGQETQYF. CDR3 sequence (DNA): TGTGCCAGCAGCCAGGGACTAGCCGGACAAGAGACCCAGTACTTC.

This chain joins TRBV5-4 and TRBJ2-7; D uncertain. V lost 4 bases to trimming and J lost 2 bases, with 7 bases between them. The germline V gene has CDR1 SGHNT and CDR2 YYREEE (reference sequence). This CDR3 contains 12 residues. Here the CDR3 DNA reads TGTGCCAGCAGCCCGGGCGCCTACGAGCAGTACTTC. Amino acids: CASSPGAYEQYF.

The rearrangement joins TRBV9 to TRBJ2-7; 10 bases fit TRBD2. This CDR3 has 15 residues. With V trimmed by 4 bases and J by 3 bases, 7 bases remained unmatched. Germline V CDR1 and CDR2: SGDLS, YYNGEE. The CDR3 coding sequence is TGTGCCAGCAGCCCCGGAGCTAGCGGGAGCTACGAGCAGTACTTC. Translating gives CASSPGASGSYEQYF.

The rearrangement joins TRBV27 to TRBJ2-7; D gene uncertain. The length of the CDR3 is 15 residues. Trimming took off 3 bases at V and 4 bases at J, with 16 bases between the two ends. Germline values: CDR1 MNHEY, CDR2 SMNVEV (reference sequence). The CDR3 DNA reads as TGTGCCAGCAGTTTTGTTTCAGACAAAGGGTACGAGCAGTACTTC. The encoded protein is CASSFVSDKGYEQYF.

As concerns this clone: This CDR3 is also generated by other DNA sequences in the sample. This rearrangement joins TRBV5-4 to TRBJ1-1, with D possibly being TRBD1 (6 bases). V shed 3 bases and J shed 1 base, with 7 bases lying between them. The germline gives CDR1 SGHNT, CDR2 YYREEE (reference sequence). The CDR3 covers 13 residues. The CDR3 coding sequence is TGTGCCAGCAGCTCGACAGGGAACACTGAAGCTTTCTTT. Its protein product is CASSSTGNTEAFF.

Worth noting for this clone: One end of the junction fails to match germline, which may point to a read error. The V and J genes are TRBV29-1 and TRBJ2-2; D unclear. CDR3 length equals 12 residues. Germline V gene sequence: CDR1 SQVTM, CDR2 ANQGSEA. CDR3 DNA: TGTACCGGGCAAAACAACACCGGGGAGCTGTTTTTT. Translation gives CTGQNNTGELFF.

The rearrangement links TRBV25-1 to TRBJ1-2, with D maybe TRBD1 (6 bases). The CDR3 sequence is 12 residues long. The V end was cut by 4 bases, the J end by 6 bases, with 9 bases between. Germline loops: CDR1 MGHDK, CDR2 SYGVNS. CDR3 residues: CASSVEGDGYTF. The CDR3 coding sequence is TGTGCCAGCAGTGTGGAGGGGGATGGCTACACCTTC.

V and J are TRBV18 and TRBJ2-1; 10 bases line up with TRBD2. Germline lookup yields CDR1 KGHSH and CDR2 LQKENI. V gave up 3 bases and J gave up 6 bases; unmatched junction bases: 8. This CDR3 has 16 residues. The CDR3 spells CASSPYSGRDSNEQFF. In nucleotides, the CDR3 is TGTGCCAGCTCACCGTACAGCGGGAGGGACTCCAATGAGCAGTTCTTC.